The following is a TCR beta chain sequence with its context. What it binds is not known. The sample comes from a study of shared clonotypes between healthy human individuals. Across the study: The plates for each donor numbered three CD4 naive, three CD4 memory, two CD8 naive and one CD8 memory.

The CDR3 covers 13 residues. V lost 6 bases and J lost 4, with 10 bases in between. Germline loops: CDR1 PRHDT, CDR2 FYEKMQ (reference sequence). Execution of the assay was at deep level. The assay was immunoSEQ multiplex PCR, and TCRdb's table has in-frame clones only and misses some. The table lists about 2 million clones, 85% to 95% of them singletons, with roughly 1% in the top ten. Study-wide results and limits: Naive CD4 clonotype sharing across four donors was about 5%. Clonotypes shared by all four donors outscored non-shared clonotypes in generation probability.

Naive CD8 isolation took CD45RO-negative cells positively selected for CCR7 and excluded terminally differentiated effector memory CD45RA+ cells. The receptor was derived from a man aged 18 to 35 in good health. The chain joins TRBV13 to TRBJ1-3, with D perhaps matching TRBD1 (6 bases). The sample consisted of naive CD8+ T cells sorted from blood. The CDR3 DNA reads as TGTGCCAGCAGTTACGGACAGGGAAACACCATATATTTT. Amino acids: CASSYGQGNTIYF. The variable domain in full, with the rest retrieved from reference TRBV13 and TRBJ1-3, is AAGVIQSPRHLIKEKRETATLKCYPIPRHDTVYWYQQGPGQDPQFLISFYEKMQSDKGSIPDRFSAQQFSDYHSELNMSSLELGDSALYFCASSYGQGNTIYFGEGSWLTVV.